These 13 T cell receptor beta chains originate from one sample sequenced in a study of OX40 agonist ivuxolimab in advanced cancers. Measured with immunoSEQ multiplex PCR; TCRdb has only the in-frame clones, and not every one. The top ten clones hold around 0.5% of a sample with 50,000 to 65,000 clones, approximately 86% of them seen once. The sequencing used CD4+ or CD8+ T cells sorted from blood, collected in a trial of the OX40 agonist ivuxolimab. The receptors shown here come from an adult with an advanced solid tumor such as melanoma, head and neck, liver or kidney cancer.

This clone was observed a single time. The chain carries TRBV6-5 and TRBJ2-5; weak D call: TRBD1 (6 bases). Germline loops: CDR1 MNHEY, CDR2 SVGAGI. This CDR3 is built from 14 residues. V was cut by 6 bases and J by 5 bases, with 16 bases left in between. The chain's CDR3 is CASRDPGQEETQYF. DNA for the CDR3: TGTGCCAGCAGAGATCCGGGACAAGAGGAGACCCAGTACTTC.

This clone was found a few times. This rearrangement joins TRBV2 to TRBJ1-6, with 8 nucleotides matching TRBD1. The CDR3 runs to 13 residues. Germline assignment: CDR1 SNHLY and CDR2 FYNNEI. V lost 9 bases and J lost 8; bases outside the gene matches: 6. The CDR3: CARSGQGDSPLHF. CDR3 bases: TGTGCCAGATCCGGACAGGGCGATTCACCCCTCCACTTT.

This chain uses TRBV18 with TRBJ2-5; weak D call: TRBD1 (5 bases). CDR1 and CDR2 (germline): KGHSH, LQKENI. With 3 bases removed from V and 3 bases from J, the gap between germline ends came to 8 bases. The CDR3 contains 13 residues. The DNA of the CDR3 is TGTGCCAGCTCACCTGGACAAAAAGAGACCCAGTACTTC. It is translated as CASSPGQKETQYF.

The rearrangement joins TRBV5-6 to TRBJ1-1; D call uncertain. There are 15 residues in the CDR3. Germline V gene lookup returns CDR1 SGHDT and CDR2 YYEEEE. V was trimmed by 3 bases and J by 4 bases, leaving 16 bases between them. The CDR3 loop is CASSSLTSISTEAFF. CDR3 bases: TGTGCCAGCAGCTCCCTAACCTCAATTAGCACTGAAGCTTTCTTT. Looking up the rest from reference TRBV5-6 and TRBJ1-1 gives the full variable domain: DAGVTQSPTHLIKTRGQQVTLRCSPKSGHDTVSWYQQALGQGPQFIFQYYEEEERQRGNFPDRFSGHQFPNYSSELNVNALLLGDSALYLCASSSLTSISTEAFFGQGTRLTVV.

The V and J genes are TRBV4-3 and TRBJ2-2; 8 bases align to TRBD2. There are 15 residues in the CDR3. CDR1 and CDR2 (germline): LGHNA, YSLEER. V lost 1 base, J lost 8 bases, and 6 bases stayed unmatched. CDR3 sequence (DNA): TGCGCCAGCAGCCAAGGAGCGGGAGTGAGTGGGGAGCTGTTTTTT. Amino acids: CASSQGAGVSGELFF.

This rearrangement joins TRBV30 to TRBJ1-1, with TRBD1 identical over 7 bases. Germline lookup yields CDR1 GTSNPN and CDR2 SVGIG (reference sequence). There are 13 residues in the CDR3. V lost 3 bases to trimming and J lost 4 bases; unmatched junction nucleotides: 5. The CDR3 spells CAWRFSGGTEAFF. DNA of the CDR3: TGTGCCTGGAGATTCTCAGGGGGCACTGAAGCTTTCTTT.

J is TRBJ2-3 and V is TRBV7-6; D might be TRBD2 (7 bases). The germline V gene has CDR1 SGHVS and CDR2 FNYEAQ. The CDR3 runs to 14 residues. V was shortened by 3 bases and J by 3 bases, with 10 bases between the two germline ends. In DNA form, the CDR3 reads TGTGCCAGCAGCTTTGCGGGGGCTACAGATACGCAGTATTTT. Amino acid sequence: CASSFAGATDTQYF.

This clone was picked up a small number of times. The CDR3 DNA reads as TGTGCCAGCAAGTTTGCCTATGGCTACACCTTC. Protein product: CASKFAYGYTF. The rearrangement uses TRBV21-1 and TRBJ1-2. TRBV21-1 is a pseudogene locus. The CDR3 extends over 11 amino acids.

The table lists this clone with a count of one. The chain joins TRBV18 to TRBJ1-2; D gene ambiguous. The CDR3 is made up of 17 amino acids. CDR1 and CDR2 (germline): KGHSH, LQKENI. V dropped 3 bases and J dropped 4 bases, with 21 bases sitting between them. CDR3 DNA sequence: TGTGCCAGCTCACCGTATGTGGAGACACGTCCTATCTATGGCTACACCTTC. It specifies CASSPYVETRPIYGYTF.

This CDR3 reads CASSLLGGIAEAFF. CDR3 bases: TGTGCCAGCAGCTTATTGGGGGGAATCGCTGAAGCTTTCTTT. V is TRBV7-2 and J is TRBJ1-1; TRBD1 is a possible D gene (5 bases). The germline CDR1 and CDR2 sequences are SGHTA and FQGNSA. This CDR3 has 14 residues. V was clipped by 2 bases and J by 6 bases, with 13 bases between them.

This chain uses TRBV19 with TRBJ1-5; unclear D gene. V lost 7 bases and J lost 4, with 20 bases in between. The CDR3 loop spans 16 amino acids. Germline-derived CDR1 and CDR2 are LNHDA and SQIVND (reference sequence). CDR3 in DNA: TGTGCCAGTATCAAAAGACCTCAAGGAGCTAATCAGCCCCAGCATTTT. It codes for CASIKRPQGANQPQHF. The variable domain in full, completed from reference TRBV19 and TRBJ1-5, reads DGGITQSPKYLFRKEGQNVTLSCEQNLNHDAMYWYRQDPGQGLRLIYYSQIVNDFQKGDIAEGYSVSREKKESFPLTVTSAQKNPTAFYLCASIKRPQGANQPQHFGDGTRLSIL.

The CDR3 region is CASSQEATGLYNEQFF. The CDR3 bases are TGTGCCAGCAGCCAGGAGGCGACAGGGCTTTACAATGAGCAGTTCTTC. V gene TRBV7-6 combines with J gene TRBJ2-1, with 7 bases aligning to TRBD1. This CDR3 is built from 16 residues. The V gene end was trimmed by 5 bases and the J gene end by 4 bases; junction bases not matched to a gene: 11. The germline V gene encodes CDR1 SGHVS and CDR2 FNYEAQ.

The chain joins TRBV28 to TRBJ2-2; 7 bases are shared with TRBD1. CDR1 is MDHEN, CDR2 SYDVKM, per germline. This CDR3 is 15 amino acids long. With V trimmed by 6 bases and J by 4 bases, 8 bases remained unmatched. The CDR3 DNA reads as TGTGCCAGCAGGGAGACAGGGTTTGGCACCGGGGAGCTGTTTTTT. This translates into CASRETGFGTGELFF.